The 9 T cell receptor beta chains below all came from one sample that was sequenced in a study of radiotherapy plus CTLA-4 blockade in lung cancer (dated by TCRdb to about 2018). The library was produced with the immunoSEQ multiplex PCR assay. TCRdb's version of the immuneACCESS table is confined to in-frame rearrangements and falls short of the full clone set. An unresolved V gene accounts for under half of the shortfall where checked; the remainder is of unknown origin. Present in this sample are roughly 120,000 clones, about 83% of which were seen just once. The ten largest clones take up 5.2% of the sample. The sample here was peripheral blood, taken from a patient treated with radiotherapy plus ipilimumab. Receptors originate from a human donor with non-small cell lung cancer who had a partial response to radiotherapy plus ipilimumab.

This chain connects TRBV28 to TRBJ1-1; TRBD1 matches 9 bases. The CDR3 is made up of 14 amino acids. Germline V gene lookup returns CDR1 MDHEN and CDR2 SYDVKM. Losses at the gene ends were 8 bases for V and 1 base for J; bases not matched to a gene: 5. The CDR3 loop reads CASGQGTWNTEAFF. The CDR3 nucleotides are TGTGCCAGCGGACAGGGGACTTGGAACACTGAAGCTTTCTTT. The entire variable domain, with the rest obtained from reference TRBV28 and TRBJ1-1, is as follows: DVKVTQSSRYLVKRTGEKVFLECVQDMDHENMFWYRQDPGLGLRLIYFSYDVKMKEKGDIPEGYSVSREKKERFSLILESASTNQTSMYLCASGQGTWNTEAFFGQGTRLTVV.

V gene TRBV28 combines with J gene TRBJ1-4; D is unresolved. The CDR3 extends over 15 amino acids. Germline CDR1 and CDR2: MDHEN and SYDVKM. The germline V and J ends were trimmed by 3 bases and 1 base, with 9 bases remaining between them. CDR3 DNA: TGTGCCAGCAGTTTCGTTGCGGGAACTAATGAAAAACTGTTTTTT. This sequence encodes CASSFVAGTNEKLFF. Filled out from reference TRBV28 and TRBJ1-4, the complete variable domain reads DVKVTQSSRYLVKRTGEKVFLECVQDMDHENMFWYRQDPGLGLRLIYFSYDVKMKEKGDIPEGYSVSREKKERFSLILESASTNQTSMYLCASSFVAGTNEKLFFGSGTQLSVL.

J is TRBJ2-3 and V is TRBV7-2; possibly TRBD2 for D (5 bases). The V and J ends lost 11 bases and 4 bases respectively, with 22 bases between them. The CDR3 contains 15 residues. CDR1 is SGHTA, CDR2 FQGNSA, per germline. CDR3: CAGLLSTRGPDTQYF. CDR3 coding DNA: TGTGCCGGACTGCTCTCCACCCGCGGACCAGATACGCAGTATTTT.

This clone was seen once. The rearrangement uses TRBV5-4 and TRBJ1-6, with 8 bases that match TRBD1. V was pared by 4 bases and J by 3 bases, with 0 bases of the junction left unmatched. CDR1 is SGHNT, CDR2 YYREEE, per germline (reference sequence). The CDR3 loop spans 14 amino acids. CDR3 sequence reads: CASSGQGYNSPLHF. The CDR3 DNA sequence: TGTGCCAGCAGCGGACAGGGCTATAATTCACCCCTCCACTTT.

The chain joins TRBV9 to TRBJ1-2; the D gene is possibly TRBD1 (6 bases). Germline assignment: CDR1 SGDLS and CDR2 YYNGEE. CDR3 size: 14 residues. Between the trimmed V and J ends, which lost 8 bases and 8 bases, there was a span of 22 bases. CDR3: CASRGTTGRRGYTF. In DNA form, the CDR3 reads TGTGCCAGTCGGGGTACTACAGGGCGTCGGGGCTACACCTTC.

In this sample, this clone turned up a few times. The rearrangement links TRBV2 to TRBJ2-5; tentatively, D is TRBD2 (5 bases). With 7 bases removed from V and 0 bases from J, the gap between germline ends came to 12 bases. CDR3 length: 14 residues. Germline CDR1 and CDR2: SNHLY and FYNNEI. The CDR3 protein is CASTPLDYQETQYF. The CDR3 DNA reads TGTGCCAGCACGCCCCTGGACTACCAAGAGACCCAGTACTTC.

V gene TRBV7-2 combines with J gene TRBJ1-2; D is unclear. Germline V gene lookup returns CDR1 SGHTA and CDR2 FQGNSA. CDR3 length equals 12 residues. Trimming removed 5 bases from V and 8 bases from J, with 12 bases in between. DNA of the CDR3: TGTGCCAGCAGCCCAGTGGCAGCGGGCTACACCTTC. Residues: CASSPVAAGYTF. Based on the CDR3 plus reference TRBV7-2 and TRBJ1-2, the full variable domain is GAGVSQSPSNKVTEKGKDVELRCDPISGHTALYWYRQSLGQGLEFLIYFQGNSAPDKSGLPSDRFSAERTGGSVSTLTIQRTQQEDSAVYLCASSPVAAGYTFGSGTRLTVV.

J is TRBJ2-5 and V is TRBV9; D might be TRBD1 (6 bases). This CDR3 has 14 amino acids. Germline CDR1 is SGDLS and CDR2 is YYNGEE. Trimming took 0 bases from V and 0 from J, leaving 6 bases between them. The CDR3 DNA follows: TGTGCCAGCAGCGTAGGGACAGACCAAGAGACCCAGTACTTC. Translating it yields CASSVGTDQETQYF. The full variable domain, with the rest looked up from reference TRBV9 and TRBJ2-5, is DSGVTQTPKHLITATGQRVTLRCSPRSGDLSVYWYQQSLDQGLQFLIQYYNGEERAKGNILERFSAQQFPDLHSELNLSSLELGDSALYFCASSVGTDQETQYFGPGTRLLVL.

The rearrangement links TRBV7-2 to TRBJ1-2; tentatively, D is TRBD1 (5 bases). With 0 bases removed from V and 1 base from J, the gap between germline ends came to 9 bases. The CDR3 runs 15 residues. Germline CDR1 is SGHTA and CDR2 is FQGNSA. The CDR3 spells CASSLALRGNYGYTF. CDR3 DNA: TGTGCCAGCAGCTTAGCGCTAAGGGGTAACTATGGCTACACCTTC.